The entry that follows covers one T cell receptor beta chain sequence. Antigen unknown. TCRdb re-called the 5' RACE reads through MiXCR, storing one row per CDR3 protein. The sample has 450,000 or so distinct CDR3 sequences, 13% to 15% seen once. The germline V gene encodes CDR1 DFQATT and CDR2 SNEGSKA (reference sequence). The CDR3 sequence is 11 residues long. This record belongs to a study of identical twins. Study-wide points: Clonotypes of the beta chain that were abundant in cord blood carried fewer insertions (memory repertoires showed none).

Another study also made use of these data, one on yellow fever vaccine responses in identical twins.

The sequencing sample was made of CD4+ T cells sorted from blood. The source of this sequence is a woman between 18 and 29 years old in good health. The V and J genes are TRBV20-1 and TRBJ2-7; TRBD1 is a possible D gene (6 bases). Here the CDR3 DNA reads TGCAGCGCAGACCACAGGGACGAGCAGTACTTC. Encoded protein: CSADHRDEQYF.